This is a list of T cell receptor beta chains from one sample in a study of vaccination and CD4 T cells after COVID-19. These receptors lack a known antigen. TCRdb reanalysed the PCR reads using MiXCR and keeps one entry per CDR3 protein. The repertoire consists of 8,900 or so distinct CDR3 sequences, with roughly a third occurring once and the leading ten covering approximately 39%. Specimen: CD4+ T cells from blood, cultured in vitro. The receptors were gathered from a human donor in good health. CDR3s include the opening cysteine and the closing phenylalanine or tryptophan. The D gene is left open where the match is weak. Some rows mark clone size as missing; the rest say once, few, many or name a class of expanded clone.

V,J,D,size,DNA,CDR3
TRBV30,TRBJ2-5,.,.,TGTGCCCGGAGTGTGTGGAGGGGCCAAGAGACCCAGTACTTC,CARSVWRGQETQYF
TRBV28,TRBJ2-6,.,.,TGTGCCAGCAGTTTACCGGGGGCCCTCTCTGGGGCCAACGTCCTGACTTTC,CASSLPGALSGANVLTF
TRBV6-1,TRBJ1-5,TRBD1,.,TGTGCCAGCAGTCAATGGGCGGACAGGGGTGATCAGCCCCAGCATTTT,CASSQWADRGDQPQHF
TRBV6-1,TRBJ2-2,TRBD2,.,TGTGCCAGCACCCGCCAGCGGGGGGGGAACACCGGGGAGCTGTTTTTT,CASTRQRGGNTGELFF
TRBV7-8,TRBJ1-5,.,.,TGTGCCAGCAGCTTAGAACAACCACAGCCCCAGCATTTT,CASSLEQPQPQHF
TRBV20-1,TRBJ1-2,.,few,TGCAGTGCTACCGAAAGGGGCAGGGGCGTAAGTGGCTACACCTTC,CSATERGRGVSGYTF
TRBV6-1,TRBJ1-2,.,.,TGTGCCAGCAGTGAAAGGGGTTCCGAGTATGGCTACACCTTC,CASSERGSEYGYTF
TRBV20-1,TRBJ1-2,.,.,TGCAGTGCTAGAGATACAGGAGGCGATTATGGCTACACCTTC,CSARDTGGDYGYTF
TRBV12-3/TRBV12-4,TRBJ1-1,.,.,TGTGCCAGCAGTTTAGGTTGGGGGTCTGAAGCTTTCTTT,CASSLGWGSEAFF
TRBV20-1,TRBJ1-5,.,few,TGCAGTGCTAGAGGCCATTTAGGGTTGAATCAGCCCCAGCATTTT,CSARGHLGLNQPQHF
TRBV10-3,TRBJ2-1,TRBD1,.,TGTGCCATCAATGACAGGGGGAAGGACAATGAGCAGTTCTTC,CAINDRGKDNEQFF
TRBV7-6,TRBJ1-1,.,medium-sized,TGTGCCAGCAGCTTAGAACAGAACACTGAAGCTTTCTTT,CASSLEQNTEAFF
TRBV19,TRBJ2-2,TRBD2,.,TGTGCCAGTAGTCCCCGGGGCGGGGGGATTCACGCCGGGGAGCTGTTTTTT,CASSPRGGGIHAGELFF
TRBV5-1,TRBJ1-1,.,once,TGCGCCAGCAGCTTCCTTGACAGGTTGAACACTGAAGCTTTCTTT,CASSFLDRLNTEAFF
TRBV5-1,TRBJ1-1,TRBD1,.,TGCGCCAGCAGCCAAATCCCCGGGACAGGGAACGAAGCTTTCTTT,CASSQIPGTGNEAFF
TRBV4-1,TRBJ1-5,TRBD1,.,TGCGCCAGCAGCCCAGGGGGAATCGGCAATCAGCCCCAGCATTTT,CASSPGGIGNQPQHF
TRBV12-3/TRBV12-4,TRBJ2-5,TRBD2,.,TGTGCCAGCAGTTTCTCAGCGGGGGGTGGGGAGACCCAGTACTTC,CASSFSAGGGETQYF
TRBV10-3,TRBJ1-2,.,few,TGTGCCATCAGCCTCGAGGGGGACGATGGCTACACCTTC,CAISLEGDDGYTF
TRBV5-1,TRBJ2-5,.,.,TGCGCCAGCAGGTCCACGGGAGAGACCCAGTACTTC,CASRSTGETQYF
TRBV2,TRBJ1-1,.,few,TGTGCCAGCAGCTTAGACGGTAGGTCGGCTTTCTTT,CASSLDGRSAFF
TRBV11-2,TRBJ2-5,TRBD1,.,TGTGCCAGCAGCTTAGGACAGGGGAGAAAAGAGACCCAGTACTTC,CASSLGQGRKETQYF
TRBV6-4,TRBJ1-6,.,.,TGTGCCAGCAGTGTTGAGGGGAGGCTCGATAATTCACCCCTCCACTTT,CASSVEGRLDNSPLHF
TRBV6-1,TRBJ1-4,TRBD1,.,TGTGCCAGCAGCCAGACAGGGGGCGATGAAAAACTGTTTTTT,CASSQTGGDEKLFF
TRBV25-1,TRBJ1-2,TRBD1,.,TGTGCCAGCACTCCCCCCGGGACAGGGGGCAACTATGGCTACACCTTC,CASTPPGTGGNYGYTF
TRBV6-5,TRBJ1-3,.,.,TGTGCCAGCAGTTACTCCGACAGCTCTGGAAACACCATATATTTT,CASSYSDSSGNTIYF
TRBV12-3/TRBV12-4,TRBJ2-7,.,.,TGTGCCAGCAGCGAATCGGTCGTCTCCTACGAGCAGTACTTC,CASSESVVSYEQYF
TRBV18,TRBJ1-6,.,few,TGTGCCAGCTCACCACCGAATGAGTCGCCCCTCCACTTT,CASSPPNESPLHF
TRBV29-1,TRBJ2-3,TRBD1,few,TGCAGCGTTGGGGGGACAGGGGTGTCAGATACGCAGTATTTT,CSVGGTGVSDTQYF
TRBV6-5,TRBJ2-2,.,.,TGTGCCAGCAGTTACTCGAGTGGGGTAAACACCGGGGAGCTGTTTTTT,CASSYSSGVNTGELFF
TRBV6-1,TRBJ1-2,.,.,TGTGCCAGCAGGACACAGGGCATCAACGGCTACACCTTC,CASRTQGINGYTF
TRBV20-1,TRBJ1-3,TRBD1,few,TGCAGTGCTATCAAAGACAGGGACTCTGGAAACACCATATATTTT,CSAIKDRDSGNTIYF
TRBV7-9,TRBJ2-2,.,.,TGTGCCAGCAGCCTACGGGAGAACACCGGGGAGCTGTTTTTT,CASSLRENTGELFF
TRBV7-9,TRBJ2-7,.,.,TGTGCCAGCAGTTCCATACCCCGTCTCTACGAGCAGTACTTC,CASSSIPRLYEQYF
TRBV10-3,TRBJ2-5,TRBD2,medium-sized,TGTGCCATCAGTTCCGGGGGGGCCGCAGAGACCCAGTACTTC,CAISSGGAAETQYF
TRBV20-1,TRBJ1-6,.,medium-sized,TGCAGTGCTAGACCCTTTGAGAATTCACCCCTCCACTTT,CSARPFENSPLHF
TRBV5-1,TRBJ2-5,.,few,TGCGCCAGCAGCTTGGTAGCTAGCTTAGGTCAAGAGACCCAGTACTTC,CASSLVASLGQETQYF
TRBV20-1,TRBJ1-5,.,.,TGCAGTGCTAAGATGGGCCAACAGCCCCAGCATTTT,CSAKMGQQPQHF
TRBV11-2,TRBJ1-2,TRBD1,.,TGTGCCAGCAGCTTAGGCCGGGACAGGATAGGTGGCTACACCTTC,CASSLGRDRIGGYTF
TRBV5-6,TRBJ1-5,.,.,TGTGCCAGCAGATGGGGGGGACCGAGTAGCAATCAGCCCCAGCATTTT,CASRWGGPSSNQPQHF
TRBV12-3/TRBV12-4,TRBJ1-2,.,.,TGTGCCACCTCGGACCCCTATGGCTACACCTTC,CATSDPYGYTF
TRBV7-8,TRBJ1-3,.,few,TGTGCCAGCAGCGAAGGGACCTCTGGAAACACCATATATTTT,CASSEGTSGNTIYF
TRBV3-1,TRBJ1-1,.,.,TGTGCCAGCAGCCAAGCATGGGGGGGCACTGAAGCTTTCTTT,CASSQAWGGTEAFF
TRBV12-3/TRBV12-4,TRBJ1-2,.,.,TGTGCCAGCCGACCCTCAGGGAACTATGGCTACACCTTC,CASRPSGNYGYTF
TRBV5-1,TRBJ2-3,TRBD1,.,TGCGCCAGCAGCTCCACTATGGGACAGGGAGGCACAGATACGCAGTATTTT,CASSSTMGQGGTDTQYF
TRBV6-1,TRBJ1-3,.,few,TGTGCCAGCAGTGAAGCCACAGGGACTGGAAACACCATATATTTT,CASSEATGTGNTIYF
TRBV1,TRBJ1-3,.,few,TGCACCAGCAGCCAAGAGGGGAGCACAAACTCTGGAAACACCATATATTTT,CTSSQEGSTNSGNTIYF
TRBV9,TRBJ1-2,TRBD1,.,TGTGCCAGCAGCCGGGACAGTAACTATGGCCACACCTTC,CASSRDSNYGHTF
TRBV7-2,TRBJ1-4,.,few,TGTGCCAGCAGCTCGTCGTGGGGAGATGAAGGGAAACTGTTTTTT,CASSSSWGDEGKLFF
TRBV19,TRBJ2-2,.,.,TGTGCCAGTAGTTGGACGTCGGTAAACACCGGGGAGCTGTTTTTT,CASSWTSVNTGELFF
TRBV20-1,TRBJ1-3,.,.,TGCAGTGCTAGAGAGGGAAACACCATATATTTT,CSAREGNTIYF
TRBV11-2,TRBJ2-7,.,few,TGTGCCAGCAGCTTAGTCCTAGGCTCCTACGAGCAGTACTTC,CASSLVLGSYEQYF
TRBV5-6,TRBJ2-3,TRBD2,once,TGTGCCAGCACCCGCTTGGGCGGGGGGGCGAAGTATTTT,CASTRLGGGAKYF
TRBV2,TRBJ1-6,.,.,TGTGCCAGCCGGGACGCCCAGTATAATTCACCCCTCCACTTT,CASRDAQYNSPLHF
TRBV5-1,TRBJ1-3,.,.,TGCGCCAGCAGCTTAACCGGAACCTCTGGAAACACCATATATTTT,CASSLTGTSGNTIYF